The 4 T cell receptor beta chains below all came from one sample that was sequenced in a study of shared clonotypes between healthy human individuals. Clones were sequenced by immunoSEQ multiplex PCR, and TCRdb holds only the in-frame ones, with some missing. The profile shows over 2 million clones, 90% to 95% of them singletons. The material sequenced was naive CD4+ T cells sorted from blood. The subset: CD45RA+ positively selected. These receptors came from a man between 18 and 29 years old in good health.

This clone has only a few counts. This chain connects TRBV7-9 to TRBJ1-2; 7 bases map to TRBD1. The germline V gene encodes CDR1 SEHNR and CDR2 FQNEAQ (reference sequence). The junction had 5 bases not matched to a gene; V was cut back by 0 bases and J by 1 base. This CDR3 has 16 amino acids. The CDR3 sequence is CASSLAGQKYNYGYTF. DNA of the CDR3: TGTGCCAGCAGCTTAGCGGGACAGAAGTATAACTATGGCTACACCTTC.

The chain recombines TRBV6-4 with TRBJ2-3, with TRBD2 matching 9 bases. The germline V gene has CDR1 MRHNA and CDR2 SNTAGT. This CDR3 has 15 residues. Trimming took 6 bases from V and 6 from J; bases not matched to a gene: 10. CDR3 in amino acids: CASRVQGLATDTQYF. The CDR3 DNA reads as TGTGCCAGCAGAGTGCAGGGACTAGCTACGGATACGCAGTATTTT.

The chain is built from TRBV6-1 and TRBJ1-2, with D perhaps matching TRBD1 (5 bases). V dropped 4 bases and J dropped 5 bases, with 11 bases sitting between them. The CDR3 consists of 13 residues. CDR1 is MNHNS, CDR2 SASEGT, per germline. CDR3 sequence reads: CASSGGSMYGYTF. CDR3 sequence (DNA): TGTGCCAGCAGTGGGGGGTCGATGTATGGCTACACCTTC.

CDR3 sequence: CASSKGGFSRNTGTGELFF. Written as DNA, the CDR3 is TGTGCCAGCAGTAAAGGGGGATTTTCCAGGAACACAGGCACCGGGGAGCTGTTTTTT. V gene TRBV6-1 combines with J gene TRBJ2-2; tentatively, D is TRBD1 (6 bases). The CDR3 loop spans 19 amino acids. Between the trimmed V and J ends, which lost 5 bases and 4 bases, there was a span of 26 bases. CDR1 is MNHNS and CDR2 is SASEGT in the germline V gene.